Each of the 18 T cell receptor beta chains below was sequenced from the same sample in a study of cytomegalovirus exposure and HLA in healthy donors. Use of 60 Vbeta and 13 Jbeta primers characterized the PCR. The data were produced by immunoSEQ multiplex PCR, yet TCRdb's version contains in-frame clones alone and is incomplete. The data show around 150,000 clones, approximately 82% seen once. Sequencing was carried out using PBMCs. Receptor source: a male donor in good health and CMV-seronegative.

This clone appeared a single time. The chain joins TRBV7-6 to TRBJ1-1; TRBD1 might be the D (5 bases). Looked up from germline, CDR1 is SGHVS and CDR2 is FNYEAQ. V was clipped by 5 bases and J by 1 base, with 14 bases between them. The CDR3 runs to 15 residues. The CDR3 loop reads CASSPPGGANTEAFF. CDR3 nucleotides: TGTGCCAGCAGCCCCCCAGGCGGGGCGAACACTGAAGCTTTCTTT.

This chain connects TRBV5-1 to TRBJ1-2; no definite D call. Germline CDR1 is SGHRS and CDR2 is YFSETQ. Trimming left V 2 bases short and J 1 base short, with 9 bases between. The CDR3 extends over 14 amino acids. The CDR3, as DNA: TGCGCCAGCAGCTTCCTGCCCGGTAACTATGGCTACACCTTC. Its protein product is CASSFLPGNYGYTF.

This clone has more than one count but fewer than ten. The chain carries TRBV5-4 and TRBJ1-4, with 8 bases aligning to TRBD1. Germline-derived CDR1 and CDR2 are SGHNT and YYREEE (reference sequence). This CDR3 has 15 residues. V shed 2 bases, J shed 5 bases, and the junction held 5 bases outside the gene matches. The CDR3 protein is CASSLPGQANEKLFF. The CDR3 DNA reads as TGTGCCAGCAGCTTACCGGGACAGGCCAATGAAAAACTGTTTTTT.

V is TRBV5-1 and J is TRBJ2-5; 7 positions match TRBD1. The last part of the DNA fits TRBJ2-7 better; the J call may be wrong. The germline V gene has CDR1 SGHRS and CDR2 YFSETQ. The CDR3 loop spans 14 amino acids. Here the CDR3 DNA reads TGCGCCAGCAGCTTGGAGGGGGCCTCAGGCGAGCAGTACTTC. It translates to CASSLEGASGEQYF.

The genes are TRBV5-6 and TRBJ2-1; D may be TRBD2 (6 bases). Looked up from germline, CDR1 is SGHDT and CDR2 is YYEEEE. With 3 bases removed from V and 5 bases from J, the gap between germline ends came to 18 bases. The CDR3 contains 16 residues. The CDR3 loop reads CASSSPEGLAHNEQFF. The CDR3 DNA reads TGTGCCAGCAGCTCCCCGGAGGGCCTGGCCCACAATGAGCAGTTCTTC.

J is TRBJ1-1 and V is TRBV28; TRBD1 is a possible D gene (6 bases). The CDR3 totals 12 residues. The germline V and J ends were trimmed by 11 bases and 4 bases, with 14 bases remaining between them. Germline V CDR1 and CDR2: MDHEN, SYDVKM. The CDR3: CAASLGGTEAFF. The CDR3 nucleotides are TGTGCCGCCTCGTTAGGGGGCACTGAAGCTTTCTTT.

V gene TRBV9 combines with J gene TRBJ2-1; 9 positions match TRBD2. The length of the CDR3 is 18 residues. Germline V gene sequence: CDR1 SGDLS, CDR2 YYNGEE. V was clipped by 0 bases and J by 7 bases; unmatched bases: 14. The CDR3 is CASSVAGIGGGARNEQFF. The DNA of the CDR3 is TGTGCCAGCAGCGTAGCTGGAATCGGCGGGGGGGCTCGAAATGAGCAGTTCTTC.

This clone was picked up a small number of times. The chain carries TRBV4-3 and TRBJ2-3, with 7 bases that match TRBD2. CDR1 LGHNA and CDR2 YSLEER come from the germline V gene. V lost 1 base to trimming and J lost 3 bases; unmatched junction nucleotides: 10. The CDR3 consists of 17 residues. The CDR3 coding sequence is TGCGCCAGCAGCCAAGCGGGGGGAGGGCTGGGGACAGATACGCAGTATTTT. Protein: CASSQAGGGLGTDTQYF.

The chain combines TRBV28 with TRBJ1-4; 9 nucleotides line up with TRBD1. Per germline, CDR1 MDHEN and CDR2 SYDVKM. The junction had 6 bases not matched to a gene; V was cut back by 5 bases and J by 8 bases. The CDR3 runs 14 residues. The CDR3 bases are TGTGCCAGCAGTGCCCGGGACAGGGTCGAAAAACTGTTTTTT. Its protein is CASSARDRVEKLFF. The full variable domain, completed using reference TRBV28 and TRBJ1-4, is DVKVTQSSRYLVKRTGEKVFLECVQDMDHENMFWYRQDPGLGLRLIYFSYDVKMKEKGDIPEGYSVSREKKERFSLILESASTNQTSMYLCASSARDRVEKLFFGSGTQLSVL.

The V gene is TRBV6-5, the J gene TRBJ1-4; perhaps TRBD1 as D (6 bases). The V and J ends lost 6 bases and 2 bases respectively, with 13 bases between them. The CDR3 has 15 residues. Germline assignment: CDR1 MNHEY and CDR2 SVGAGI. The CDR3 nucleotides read TGTGCCAGCAGCTTCGGACAGTCGACTAATGAAAAACTGTTTTTT. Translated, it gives CASSFGQSTNEKLFF.

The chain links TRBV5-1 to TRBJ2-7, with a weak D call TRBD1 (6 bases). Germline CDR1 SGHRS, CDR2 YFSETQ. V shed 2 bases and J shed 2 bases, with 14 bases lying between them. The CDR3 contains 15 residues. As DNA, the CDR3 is TGCGCCAGCAGCTTCGCCCAGACAGGAACCTACGAGCAGTACTTC. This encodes CASSFAQTGTYEQYF. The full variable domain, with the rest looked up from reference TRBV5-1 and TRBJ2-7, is KAGVTQTPRYLIKTRGQQVTLSCSPISGHRSVSWYQQTPGQGLQFLFEYFSETQRNKGNFPGRFSGRQFSNSRSEMNVSTLELGDSALYLCASSFAQTGTYEQYFGPGTRLTVT.

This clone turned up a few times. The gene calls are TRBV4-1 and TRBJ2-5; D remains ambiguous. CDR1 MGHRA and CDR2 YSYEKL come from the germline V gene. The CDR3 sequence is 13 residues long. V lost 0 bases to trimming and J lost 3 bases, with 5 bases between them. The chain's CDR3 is CASSQDIEETQYF. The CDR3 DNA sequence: TGCGCCAGCAGCCAAGATATCGAAGAGACCCAGTACTTC.

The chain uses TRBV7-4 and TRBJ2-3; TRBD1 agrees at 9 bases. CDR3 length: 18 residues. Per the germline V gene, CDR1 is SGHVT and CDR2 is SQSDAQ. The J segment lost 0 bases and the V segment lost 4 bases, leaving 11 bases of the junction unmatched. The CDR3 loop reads CASSSRDREWGSTDTQYF. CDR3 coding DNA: TGTGCCAGCAGCTCCCGGGACAGGGAATGGGGAAGCACAGATACGCAGTATTTT.

CDR3 sequence (DNA): TGTGCCAGCAGCGCCCTCCAGCAGGGTCTGTATAATTCACCCCTCCACTTT. Its protein product is CASSALQQGLYNSPLHF. The chain recombines TRBV9 with TRBJ1-6; perhaps TRBD1 as D (5 bases). Germline CDR1 SGDLS, CDR2 YYNGEE. Trimming removed 3 bases from V and 4 bases from J, with 17 bases in between. The CDR3 has 17 residues.

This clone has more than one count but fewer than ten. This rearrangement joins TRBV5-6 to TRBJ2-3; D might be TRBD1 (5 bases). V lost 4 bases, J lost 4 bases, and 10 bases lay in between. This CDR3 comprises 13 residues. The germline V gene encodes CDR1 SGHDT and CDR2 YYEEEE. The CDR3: CASSHVTADTQYF. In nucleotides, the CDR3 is TGTGCCAGCAGCCACGTGACAGCAGATACGCAGTATTTT.

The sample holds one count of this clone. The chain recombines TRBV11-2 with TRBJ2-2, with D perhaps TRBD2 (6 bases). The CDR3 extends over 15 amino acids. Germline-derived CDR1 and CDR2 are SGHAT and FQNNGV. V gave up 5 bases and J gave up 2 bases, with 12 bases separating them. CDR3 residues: CASSPRLGNTGELFF. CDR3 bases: TGTGCCAGCAGCCCCCGACTAGGTAACACCGGGGAGCTGTTTTTT.

The CDR3, as DNA: TGTGCCAGCAGTGACAGGGTGTCGAACTACGAGCAGTACTTC. Protein: CASSDRVSNYEQYF. The chain is built from TRBV6-1 and TRBJ2-7; D is perhaps TRBD1 (5 bases). V lost 3 bases to trimming and J lost 3 bases, with 12 bases between them. Germline loops: CDR1 MNHNS, CDR2 SASEGT. The length of the CDR3 is 14 residues.

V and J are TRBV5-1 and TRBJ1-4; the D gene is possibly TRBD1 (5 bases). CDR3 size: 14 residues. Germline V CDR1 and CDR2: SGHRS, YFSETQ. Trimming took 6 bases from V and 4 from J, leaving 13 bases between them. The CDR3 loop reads CASTEAGINEKLFF. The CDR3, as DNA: TGCGCCAGCACCGAGGCAGGGATTAATGAAAAACTGTTTTTT.